The TCR beta chain described here comes from a study of blood T cells in healthy people across ages. Study observations and caveats: Age showed a roughly linear inverse relationship with TCR beta diversity per million T cells.

Next came a second PCR, run for about 6 to 11 cycles, which used a sample-barcoded 5' primer along with a J-beta primer mix. Each CDR3 protein is one row after TCRdb ran MiXCR on the 5' RACE reads. The sample records about 640,000 distinct CDR3 sequences, roughly 53% being singletons. There are 15 residues in the CDR3. Germline-derived CDR1 and CDR2 are MNHEY and SVGAGI. About this clonotype itself: Its antigen is unknown.

The receptor's source is a man aged 55-75 years in good health. The chain uses TRBV6-5 and TRBJ2-5, with 10 bases fitting TRBD2. Matching the DNA end better, TRBJ2-7 makes the J call doubtful. The sample taken for sequencing was blood. CDR3 nucleotides: TGTGCCAGCAGTTACTCTACTAGCGGGGTCAACGAGCAGTACTTC. Its translation: CASSYSTSGVNEQYF.